This TCR beta chain was sequenced for a study of technical replicates of blood from several donors. CDR3 size: 15 residues. Per the germline V gene, CDR1 is WSHSY and CDR2 is SAAADI. Germline trimming cut 1 base from V and 5 bases from J; bases unmatched to any gene: 4. Measured with immunoSEQ multiplex PCR; TCRdb has only the in-frame clones, and not every one. Of 45,000 to 65,000 clones listed, nearly 95% are singletons. The rearrangement links TRBV10-2 to TRBJ2-2; 7 nucleotides match TRBD2. The receptor was isolated from a human donor in good health. Some clones in this sample may be carry-over from other donors' samples. The sequencing sample was made of PBMCs. The DNA for the CDR3 is TGCGCCAGCAGTGAGTGGGCTAGCGGAACCGGGGAGCTGTTTTTT. This encodes CASSEWASGTGELFF.